One sample yielded the 23 T cell receptor beta chains listed below, sequenced in a study of blood T cell repertoires in COVID-19. Measured with immunoSEQ multiplex PCR; TCRdb has only the in-frame clones, and not every one. The sample gives around 230,000 clones, 75% to 90% of which show up once; about 7% is in the top ten. Sequenced material: peripheral blood. These receptors all come from a man in his sixties who had recovered from COVID-19.

The chain combines TRBV6-6 with TRBJ2-2; TRBD2 matches 8 bases. CDR3 size: 16 residues. Trimming at V came to 5 bases and at J to 0 bases, leaving 5 bases not matched to a gene. Germline-derived CDR1 and CDR2 are MNHNY and SVGAGI (reference sequence). The CDR3 here is CASSIAGTSNTGELFF. The CDR3 nucleotides are TGTGCCAGCAGTATAGCGGGGACATCGAACACCGGGGAGCTGTTTTTT.

V usage is TRBV15 and J usage is TRBJ1-5; TRBD1 matches at 7 bases. The CDR3 loop spans 15 amino acids. Germline CDR1 is LNHNV and CDR2 is YYDKDF (reference sequence). J lost 9 bases, V lost 3 bases, and 11 bases had no gene match. The DNA for the CDR3 is TGTGCCACCAGCAGGGGGGACAGTCGAACGCCGCCCCAGCATTTT. It translates to CATSRGDSRTPPQHF. Looking up the rest from reference TRBV15 and TRBJ1-5 gives the full variable domain: DAMVIQNPRYQVTQFGKPVTLSCSQTLNHNVMYWYQQKSSQAPKLLFHYYDKDFNNEADTPDNFQSRRPNTSFCFLDIRSPGLGDTAMYLCATSRGDSRTPPQHFGDGTRLSIL.

The chain combines TRBV7-9 with TRBJ1-1; D perhaps matches TRBD1 (5 bases). The CDR3 is 18 amino acids. V was trimmed by 2 bases and J by 0 bases, leaving 19 bases between them. The V gene's germline CDR1 is SEHNR and CDR2 FQNEAQ (reference sequence). CDR3 coding DNA: TGTGCCAGCAGCTTATCCCCGGGGGTGGACGGCATGAACACTGAAGCTTTCTTT. Protein sequence: CASSLSPGVDGMNTEAFF.

This sequence joins TRBV24-1 and TRBJ2-2; 7 bases are a match to TRBD2. Trimming at V came to 5 bases and at J to 1 base, leaving 9 bases not matched to a gene. The CDR3 has 17 residues. Germline V gene sequence: CDR1 KGHDR, CDR2 SFDVKD. DNA of the CDR3: TGTGCCACCAGTGGCCGCGGGGCTAGCGGGAACACCGGGGAGCTGTTTTTT. Amino acid sequence: CATSGRGASGNTGELFF.

The CDR3 reads CASSFRSALDEQFF. CDR3 sequence (DNA): TGTGCCAGCAGCTTCCGATCAGCGCTAGATGAGCAGTTCTTC. V usage is TRBV11-3 and J usage is TRBJ2-1; no firm D call. V shed 3 bases and J shed 8 bases, with 14 bases lying between them. This CDR3 contains 14 residues. The germline gives CDR1 SGHNT, CDR2 YENEEA. The variable domain in full, with the rest retrieved from reference TRBV11-3 and TRBJ2-1, is EAGVVQSPRYKIIEKKQPVAFWCNPISGHNTLYWYLQNLGQGPELLIRYENEEAVDDSQLPKDRFSAERLKGVDSTLKIQPAELGDSAVYLCASSFRSALDEQFFGPGTRLTVL.

The chain uses TRBV2 and TRBJ2-4; D is perhaps TRBD1 (6 bases). The CDR3 sequence is 13 residues long. Trimming removed 8 bases from V and 7 bases from J, with 15 bases in between. Germline-derived CDR1 and CDR2 are SNHLY and FYNNEI. The CDR3 nucleotides are TGTGCCAGCGGCAACCAGGGGATGAACATTCAGTACTTC. Its translation: CASGNQGMNIQYF.

This clone has just one count. This chain uses TRBV18 with TRBJ2-5; 9 bases map to TRBD1. The CDR3 sequence is 14 residues long. Germline V gene lookup returns CDR1 KGHSH and CDR2 LQKENI. The junction had 3 bases not matched to a gene; V was cut back by 3 bases and J by 4 bases. In nucleotides, the CDR3 is TGTGCCAGCTCACCGGACAGGGGCACAGAGACCCAGTACTTC. Its protein is CASSPDRGTETQYF.

As regards this clone: The junction departs from the called germline gene at one end, perhaps through a read error. V and J are TRBV5-1 and TRBJ1-4, with TRBD1 matching 8 bases. This CDR3 contains 14 residues. Germline V gene lookup returns CDR1 SGHRS and CDR2 YFSETQ. CDR3 sequence reads: CASSLDRANEKLFF. The DNA of the CDR3 is TGCGCCAGCAGTTTGGACAGGGCTAATGAAAAACTGTTTTTT.

This sequence joins TRBV6-5 and TRBJ1-2; D possibly corresponds to TRBD1 (6 bases). The V gene lost 0 bases and the J gene lost 6 bases, with 14 bases spanning the gap. This CDR3 is 15 amino acids long. Per germline, CDR1 MNHEY and CDR2 SVGAGI. The CDR3 DNA sequence: TGTGCCAGCAGTTACTCTTTTGGACAGAGAGATGGCTACACCTTC. Its translation: CASSYSFGQRDGYTF.

The V gene is TRBV6-5, the J gene TRBJ2-1; 8 bases are a match to TRBD2. Germline values: CDR1 MNHEY, CDR2 SVGAGI. The CDR3 covers 15 residues. Losses at the gene ends were 3 bases for V and 4 bases for J; bases not matched to a gene: 5. The CDR3 DNA sequence: TGTGCCAGCAGTTATCGGGGGGGAATATACAATGAGCAGTTCTTC. Residues: CASSYRGGIYNEQFF.

The genes are TRBV9 and TRBJ2-1; 12 nucleotides line up with TRBD2. V shed 0 bases and J 9 bases; nucleotides not matched to a gene: 7. CDR3 length: 16 residues. Germline V lookup: CDR1 SGDLS, CDR2 YYNGEE. Written as DNA, the CDR3 is TGTGCCAGCAGCGTAGGGCCCCTAGCGGGGGGGACTGAGCAGTTCTTC. Residues: CASSVGPLAGGTEQFF.

This clone was recorded only once. This rearrangement joins TRBV6-2 or TRBV6-3 to TRBJ2-7, with 8 nucleotides matching TRBD1. The germline gives CDR1 MNHEY, CDR2 SVGEGT. There are 15 residues in the CDR3. J gave up 0 bases and V 5 bases, and 6 bases lay outside the gene matches. The CDR3 here is CASSGRDRLSYEQYV. The CDR3 coding sequence is TGTGCCAGCAGTGGCCGGGACAGGCTCTCCTACGAGCAGTACGTC.

The rearrangement joins TRBV7-9 to TRBJ1-2; TRBD1 agrees at 8 bases. CDR1 and CDR2 from the germline V gene are SEHNR and FQNEAQ (reference sequence). The CDR3 extends over 13 amino acids. J was trimmed by 8 bases and V by 2 bases; bases with no gene match: 4. Here the CDR3 reads CASSLNRGVGYTF. In nucleotides, the CDR3 is TGTGCCAGCAGCTTAAACAGGGGGGTGGGCTACACCTTC. Together with reference TRBV7-9 and TRBJ1-2, the CDR3 gives the full variable domain: DTGVSQNPRHKITKRGQNVTFRCDPISEHNRLYWYRQTLGQGPEFLTYFQNEAQLEKSRLLSDRFSAERPKGSFSTLEIQRTEQGDSAMYLCASSLNRGVGYTFGSGTRLTVV.

This clone occurred a few times. The rearrangement uses TRBV3-1 (or the pseudogene TRBV3-2) and TRBJ2-5; 8 nucleotides align to TRBD1. The V segment lost 1 base and the J segment 2 bases; nucleotides outside the gene matches: 6. This CDR3 comprises 16 residues. The germline gives CDR1 LGHDT, CDR2 YNNKEL (reference sequence). Here the CDR3 DNA reads TGTGCCAGCAGCCAAGGGCAGGGGGCGAATCAAGAGACCCAGTACTTC. It is translated as CASSQGQGANQETQYF.

This clone was detected only once. The rearrangement joins TRBV6-5 to TRBJ1-2, with 7 bases identical to TRBD1. From germline, CDR1 is MNHEY and CDR2 SVGAGI. Trimming took 5 bases from V and 8 from J; bases not matched to a gene: 2. The CDR3 has 11 amino acids. Here the CDR3 reads CASSQGEGYTF. CDR3 nucleotides: TGTGCCAGCAGTCAGGGGGAGGGCTACACCTTC.

The chain links TRBV25-1 to TRBJ1-2; the D gene is possibly TRBD1 (5 bases). Germline-derived CDR1 and CDR2 are MGHDK and SYGVNS. V gave up 1 base and J gave up 2 bases, with 8 bases separating them. The CDR3 length is 14 residues. The CDR3 here is CASSEWGVNYGYTF. CDR3 in DNA: TGTGCCAGCAGTGAATGGGGGGTGAACTATGGCTACACCTTC.

This clone was recorded only once. The chain employs TRBV15 and TRBJ1-1; D remains ambiguous. There are 14 residues in the CDR3. Looked up from germline, CDR1 is LNHNV and CDR2 is YYDKDF (reference sequence). V was pared by 1 base and J by 5 bases, with 11 bases between. The CDR3 loop reads CATSRGAEGTEAFF. CDR3 DNA sequence: TGTGCCACCAGCAGAGGAGCAGAGGGAACTGAAGCTTTCTTT.

This chain uses TRBV7-9 with TRBJ2-5, with TRBD2 matching 7 bases. Germline V gene data show CDR1 as SEHNR and CDR2 as FQNEAQ (reference sequence). Trimming at V came to 5 bases and at J to 2 bases, leaving 5 bases not matched to a gene. The CDR3 contains 14 residues. The CDR3 spells CASSIFGGQETQYF. The CDR3 DNA sequence: TGTGCCAGCAGCATATTCGGGGGGCAAGAGACCCAGTACTTC. Full variable domain (remainder filled in from reference TRBV7-9 and TRBJ2-5): DTGVSQNPRHKITKRGQNVTFRCDPISEHNRLYWYRQTLGQGPEFLTYFQNEAQLEKSRLLSDRFSAERPKGSFSTLEIQRTEQGDSAMYLCASSIFGGQETQYFGPGTRLLVL.

The V call is TRBV5-1, the J call TRBJ2-3, with 7 bases that match TRBD1. Germline V gene sequence: CDR1 SGHRS, CDR2 YFSETQ. V dropped 5 bases and J dropped 3; count of bases not matched to a gene: 6. This CDR3 is built from 14 residues. The CDR3 region has the DNA TGCGCCAGCAGAGACAGGGAAAAAACAGATACGCAGTATTTT. Its protein product is CASRDREKTDTQYF.

This chain joins TRBV5-4 and TRBJ2-3; 15 bases map to TRBD2. Germline lookup yields CDR1 SGHNT and CDR2 YYREEE (reference sequence). This CDR3 has 18 residues. The V and J ends lost 4 bases and 5 bases, in that order; junction bases with no gene match: 11. Here the CDR3 reads CASSQEKPGLAGGDTQYF. CDR3 sequence (DNA): TGTGCCAGCAGCCAAGAAAAACCGGGACTAGCGGGGGGAGATACGCAGTATTTT.

The sample holds a few counts of this clone. The J gene is TRBJ2-7, the V gene TRBV3-1 (or the pseudogene TRBV3-2); 8 bases align to TRBD1. Trimming at V came to 4 bases and at J to 3 bases, leaving 5 bases not matched to a gene. The CDR3 totals 14 residues. Germline V lookup: CDR1 LGHDT, CDR2 YNNKEL (reference sequence). CDR3 sequence: CASSRDRPYYEQYF. The CDR3 DNA sequence: TGTGCCAGCAGCCGGGACAGGCCGTACTACGAGCAGTACTTC.

This clone has only a few counts. Compared with germline, one end of the junction differs, possibly owing to a read error. The rearrangement uses TRBV15 and TRBJ2-3, with 10 bases matching TRBD2. Germline-derived CDR1 and CDR2 are LNHNV and YYDKDF (reference sequence). The CDR3 extends over 16 amino acids. Written as DNA, the CDR3 is TGTGCCACCAGCACTTCCGGGACTAGCGTCACAAATACGCAGTATTTT. Translating gives CATSTSGTSVTNTQYF.

The chain employs TRBV10-3 and TRBJ2-5; D is possibly TRBD1 (6 bases). The germline CDR1 and CDR2 sequences are ENHRY and SYGVKD. The CDR3 covers 13 residues. Trimming removed 2 bases at V and 5 bases at J, with 9 bases between. CDR3 nucleotides: TGTGCCATCAGTGAGGGACAGTGGGAGACCCAGTACTTC. Protein: CAISEGQWETQYF.